This T cell receptor (beta chain) was documented in a study of T cell responses to AZD1222 COVID-19 vaccine. Trimming removed 4 bases at V and 4 bases at J, with 8 bases between. From germline, CDR1 is SGHKS and CDR2 YYEKEE (reference sequence). This CDR3 contains 12 residues. Generated by immunoSEQ multiplex PCR, the TCRdb table keeps only in-frame clones and is missing some. Of 90,000 to 100,000 clones in the sample, around nine tenths were seen once. In its sample, this clone was seen once. The sequence was obtained from an adult in good health. The rearrangement joins TRBV5-5 to TRBJ1-2, with D unclear. Sequencing used peripheral blood, obtained on day 0 of AZD1222 vaccination. DNA for the CDR3: TGTGCCAGCAGCCCTACCGCCTATGGCTACACCTTC. It is translated as CASSPTAYGYTF.